The clone carrying this T cell receptor beta chain was seen a few times. Trimming at V came to 10 bases and at J to 10 bases, leaving 13 bases not matched to a gene. Germline V CDR1 and CDR2: SNHLY, FYNNEI. The length of the CDR3 is 13 residues. PCR employed 60 Vbeta and 13 Jbeta primers. The assay was immunoSEQ multiplex PCR, and TCRdb's table has in-frame clones only and misses some. The sample contains approximately 110,000 clones, around 15% of which appear only once. The data were taken from a study of cytomegalovirus exposure and HLA in healthy donors. This TCR was sampled from a female donor in good health and CMV-seronegative. Material for sequencing was PBMCs. The chain carries TRBV2 and TRBJ2-1; 7 positions match TRBD2. The CDR3 nucleotides read TGTGCCACTGGGGGACTATTGGATGGCGAGCAGTTCTTC. Encoded protein: CATGGLLDGEQFF.